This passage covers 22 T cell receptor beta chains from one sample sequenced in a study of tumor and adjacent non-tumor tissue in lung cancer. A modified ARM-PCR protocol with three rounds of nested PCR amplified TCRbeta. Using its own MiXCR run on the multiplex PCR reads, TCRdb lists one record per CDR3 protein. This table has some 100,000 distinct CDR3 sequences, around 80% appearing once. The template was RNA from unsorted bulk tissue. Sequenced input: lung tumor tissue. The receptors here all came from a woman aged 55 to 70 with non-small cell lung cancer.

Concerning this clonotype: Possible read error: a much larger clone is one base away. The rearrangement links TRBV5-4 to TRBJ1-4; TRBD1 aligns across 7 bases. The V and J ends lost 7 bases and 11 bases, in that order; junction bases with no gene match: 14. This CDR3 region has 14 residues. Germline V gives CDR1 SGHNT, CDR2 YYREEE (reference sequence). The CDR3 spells CASCYDRAYGKLFF. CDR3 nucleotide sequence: TGTGCCAGCTGCTACGACAGGGCCTATGGGAAACTGTTTTTT. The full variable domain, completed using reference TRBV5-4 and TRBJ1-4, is ETGVTQSPTHLIKTRGQQVTLRCSSQSGHNTVSWYQQALGQGPQFIFQYYREEENGRGNFPPRFSGLQFPNYSSELNVNALELDDSALYLCASCYDRAYGKLFFGSGTQLSVL.

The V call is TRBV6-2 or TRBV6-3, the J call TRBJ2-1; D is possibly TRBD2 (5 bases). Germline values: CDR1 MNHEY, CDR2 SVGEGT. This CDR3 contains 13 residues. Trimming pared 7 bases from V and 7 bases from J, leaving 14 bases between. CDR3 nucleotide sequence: TGTGCCAGCATCGATACCGGGAATAATGAGCAGTTCTTC. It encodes CASIDTGNNEQFF.

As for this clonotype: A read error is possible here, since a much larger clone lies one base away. The CDR3 DNA reads TGCAGTGCTAGAGATTTTCGGAGGGCGACTGGCTACACCTTC. This codes for CSARDFRRATGYTF. The rearrangement joins TRBV20-1 to TRBJ1-2; D is unresolved. CDR3 size: 14 residues. The V end lost 0 bases, the J end lost 7 bases, and 15 bases lay between the germline ends. CDR1 is DFQATT and CDR2 is SNEGSKA in the germline V gene (reference sequence).

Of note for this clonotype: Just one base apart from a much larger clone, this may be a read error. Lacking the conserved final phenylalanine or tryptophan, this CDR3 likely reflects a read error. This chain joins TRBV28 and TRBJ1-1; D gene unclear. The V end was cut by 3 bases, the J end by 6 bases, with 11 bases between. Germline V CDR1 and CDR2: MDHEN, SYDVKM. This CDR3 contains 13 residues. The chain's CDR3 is CASSFSARAEAFI. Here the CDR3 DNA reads TGTGCCAGCAGTTTCTCTGCACGGGCTGAAGCTTTCATT.

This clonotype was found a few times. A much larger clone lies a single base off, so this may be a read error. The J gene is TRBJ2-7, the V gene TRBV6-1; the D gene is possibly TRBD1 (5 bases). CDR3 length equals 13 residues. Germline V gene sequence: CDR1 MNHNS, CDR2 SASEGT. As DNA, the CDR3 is TGTGTCAGCAGTGAAGAGCAGGGATACGAGCAGTACTTC. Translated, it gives CVSSEEQGYEQYF.

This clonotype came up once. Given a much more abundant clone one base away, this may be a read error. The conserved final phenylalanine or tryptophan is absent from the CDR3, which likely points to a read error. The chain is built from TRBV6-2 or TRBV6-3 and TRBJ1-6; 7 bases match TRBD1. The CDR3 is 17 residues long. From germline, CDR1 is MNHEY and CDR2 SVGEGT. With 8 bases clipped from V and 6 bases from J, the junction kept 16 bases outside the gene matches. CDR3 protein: CASGIGAIGGFNSPLHL. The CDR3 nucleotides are TGTGCCAGCGGCATCGGGGCAATAGGGGGCTTTAATTCACCCCTCCACCTT.

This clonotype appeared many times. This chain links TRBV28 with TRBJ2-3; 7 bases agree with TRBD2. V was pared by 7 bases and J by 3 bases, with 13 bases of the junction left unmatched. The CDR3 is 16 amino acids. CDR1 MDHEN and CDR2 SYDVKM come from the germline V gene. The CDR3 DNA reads TGTGCCAGCACCCTCGGGAGAGCGGGAAAGACAGATACGCAGTATTTT. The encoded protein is CASTLGRAGKTDTQYF.

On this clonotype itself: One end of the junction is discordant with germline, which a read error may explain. The CDR3 bases are TGTGTCAGCAGCTCACAGGGCCCGCTCTATGGCCACATCTTC. Amino acids: CVSSSQGPLYGHIF. This chain connects TRBV11-1 to TRBJ1-2; D perhaps matches TRBD1 (6 bases). The CDR3 loop spans 14 amino acids. Germline V CDR1 and CDR2: SGHAT, FQDESV (reference sequence).

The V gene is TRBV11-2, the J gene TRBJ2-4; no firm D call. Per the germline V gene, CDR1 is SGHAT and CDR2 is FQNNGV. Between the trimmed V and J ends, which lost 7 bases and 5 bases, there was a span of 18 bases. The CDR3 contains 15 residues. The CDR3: CASNPIFSWENIQYF. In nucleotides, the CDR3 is TGTGCCAGCAACCCAATTTTTTCATGGGAAAACATTCAGTACTTC. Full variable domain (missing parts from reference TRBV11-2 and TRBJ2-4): EAGVAQSPRYKIIEKRQSVAFWCNPISGHATLYWYQQILGQGPKLLIQFQNNGVVDDSQLPKDRFSAERLKGVDSTLKIQPAKLEDSAVYLCASNPIFSWENIQYFGAGTRLSVL.

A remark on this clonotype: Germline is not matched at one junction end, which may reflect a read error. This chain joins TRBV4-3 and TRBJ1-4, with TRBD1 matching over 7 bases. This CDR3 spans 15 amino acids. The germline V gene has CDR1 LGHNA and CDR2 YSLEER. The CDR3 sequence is CTSSQDEDRRIELFF. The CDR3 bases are TGCACCAGCAGTCAAGATGAGGACAGGAGGATCGAACTGTTTTTT.

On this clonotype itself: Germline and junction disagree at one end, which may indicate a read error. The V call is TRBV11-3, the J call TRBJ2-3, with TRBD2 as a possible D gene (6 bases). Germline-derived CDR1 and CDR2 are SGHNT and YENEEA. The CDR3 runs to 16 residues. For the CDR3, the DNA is TGTACCAGCAGCCCCAGCCAGAAGGAGGGCACAGATACGCACTATTTT. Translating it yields CTSSPSQKEGTDTHYF.

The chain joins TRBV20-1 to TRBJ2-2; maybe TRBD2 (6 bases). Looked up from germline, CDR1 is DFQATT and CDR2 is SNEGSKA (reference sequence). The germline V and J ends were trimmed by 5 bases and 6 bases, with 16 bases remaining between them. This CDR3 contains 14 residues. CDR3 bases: TGCAGTGCTTTCAGCTCTAGCGACTCCGGGGAGCTGTTTTTT. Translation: CSAFSSSDSGELFF.

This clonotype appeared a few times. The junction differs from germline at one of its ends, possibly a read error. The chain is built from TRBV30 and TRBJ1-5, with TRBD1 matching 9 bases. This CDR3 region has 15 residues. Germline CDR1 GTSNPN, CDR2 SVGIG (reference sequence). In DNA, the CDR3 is TGTGCCTGGAGTTCGGACAGGGGAGGCAATAAGCCCCAGCATTTT. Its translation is CAWSSDRGGNKPQHF.

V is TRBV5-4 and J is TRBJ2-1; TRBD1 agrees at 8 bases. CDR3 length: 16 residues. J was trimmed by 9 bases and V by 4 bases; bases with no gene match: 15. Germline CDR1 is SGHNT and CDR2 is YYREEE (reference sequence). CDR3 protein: CASSQTATGDWSEQFF. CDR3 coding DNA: TGTGCCAGCAGCCAGACCGCGACAGGGGATTGGAGTGAGCAGTTCTTC.

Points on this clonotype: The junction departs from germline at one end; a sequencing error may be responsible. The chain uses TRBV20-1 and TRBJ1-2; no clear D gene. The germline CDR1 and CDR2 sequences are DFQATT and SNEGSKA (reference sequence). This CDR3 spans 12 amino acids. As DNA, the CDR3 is TGCAGTGCTACTCCCACCTACTATAGCTACATCTTC. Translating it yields CSATPTYYSYIF.

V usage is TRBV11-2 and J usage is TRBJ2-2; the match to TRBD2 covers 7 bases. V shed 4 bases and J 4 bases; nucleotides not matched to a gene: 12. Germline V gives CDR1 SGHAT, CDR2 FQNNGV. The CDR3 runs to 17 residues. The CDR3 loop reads CASSSRLAGESTGELFF. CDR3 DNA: TGTGCCAGCAGCTCTCGACTAGCTGGAGAATCCACCGGGGAGCTGTTTTTT.

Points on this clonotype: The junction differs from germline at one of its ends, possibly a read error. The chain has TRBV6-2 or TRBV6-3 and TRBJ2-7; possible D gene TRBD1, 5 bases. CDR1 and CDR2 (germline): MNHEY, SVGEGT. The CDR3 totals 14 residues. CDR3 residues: CPSSRSGQSYEQYF. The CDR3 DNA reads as TGTCCCAGCAGCCGCTCCGGACAATCCTACGAACAGTACTTC.

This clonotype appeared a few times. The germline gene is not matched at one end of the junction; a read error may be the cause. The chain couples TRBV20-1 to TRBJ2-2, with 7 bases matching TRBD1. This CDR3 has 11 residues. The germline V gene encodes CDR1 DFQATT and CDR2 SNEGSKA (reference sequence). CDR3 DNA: TGCAGTGCTAATGGTCAGACAGGGAGCTGTTTT. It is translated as CSANGQTGSCF.

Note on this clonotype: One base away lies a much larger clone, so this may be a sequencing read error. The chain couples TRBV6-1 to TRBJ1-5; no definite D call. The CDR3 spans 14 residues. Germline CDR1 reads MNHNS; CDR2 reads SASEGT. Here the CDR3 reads CASSADIYNQLQHF. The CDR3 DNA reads TGTGCCAGCAGTGCCGACATCTACAATCAGCTCCAGCATTTT.

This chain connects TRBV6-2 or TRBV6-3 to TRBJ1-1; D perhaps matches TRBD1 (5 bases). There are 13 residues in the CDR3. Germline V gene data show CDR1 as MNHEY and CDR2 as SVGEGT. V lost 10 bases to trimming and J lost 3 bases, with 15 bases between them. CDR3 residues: CATKGTGDTEAFF. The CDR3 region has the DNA TGTGCCACCAAGGGGACCGGGGACACTGAAGCTTTCTTT.

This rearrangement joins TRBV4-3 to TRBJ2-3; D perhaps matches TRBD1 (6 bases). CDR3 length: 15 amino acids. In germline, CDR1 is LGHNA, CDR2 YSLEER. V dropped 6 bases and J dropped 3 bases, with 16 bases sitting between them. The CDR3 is CASRQGHGLTDTQYF. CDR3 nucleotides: TGCGCCAGCAGACAGGGACATGGGCTAACAGATACGCAGTATTTT.

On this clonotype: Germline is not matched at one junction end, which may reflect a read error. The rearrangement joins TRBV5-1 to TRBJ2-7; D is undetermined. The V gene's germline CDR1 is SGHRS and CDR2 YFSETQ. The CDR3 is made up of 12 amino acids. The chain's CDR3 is CASSSRNYEQYF. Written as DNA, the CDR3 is TGCGCCAGCAGCTCGCGAAACTACGAACAGTACTTC.